Described below is a single T cell receptor beta chain sequence and its context. One junction end does not reproduce the germline sequence, and a read error may be involved. The CDR3 loop spans 11 amino acids. Germline V gene sequence: CDR1 DFQATT, CDR2 SNEGSKA (reference sequence). Blood samples were obtained at baseline, cycle 4 day 1, and cycle 7 day 1. This entry belongs to a study of OX40 agonist ivuxolimab in advanced cancers. Turning to the study itself: Every patient in dose escalation had hepatocellular carcinoma, melanoma, renal cell or head and neck cancer.

Repertoires were generated with immunoSEQ multiplex PCR, while TCRdb's copy carries only in-frame clones and drops some. The table has about 33,000 clones, approximately 90% seen once. The source is an adult with an advanced solid tumor such as melanoma, head and neck, liver or kidney cancer. The V call is TRBV20-1, the J call TRBJ1-2, with no clear D. The source material was CD4+ or CD8+ T cells sorted from blood, sampled in a trial of the OX40 agonist ivuxolimab. The CDR3 sequence: CSARGLYGYTF. In nucleotides, the CDR3 is TGCAGTGCAAGAGGACTCTATGGCTACACCTTC.